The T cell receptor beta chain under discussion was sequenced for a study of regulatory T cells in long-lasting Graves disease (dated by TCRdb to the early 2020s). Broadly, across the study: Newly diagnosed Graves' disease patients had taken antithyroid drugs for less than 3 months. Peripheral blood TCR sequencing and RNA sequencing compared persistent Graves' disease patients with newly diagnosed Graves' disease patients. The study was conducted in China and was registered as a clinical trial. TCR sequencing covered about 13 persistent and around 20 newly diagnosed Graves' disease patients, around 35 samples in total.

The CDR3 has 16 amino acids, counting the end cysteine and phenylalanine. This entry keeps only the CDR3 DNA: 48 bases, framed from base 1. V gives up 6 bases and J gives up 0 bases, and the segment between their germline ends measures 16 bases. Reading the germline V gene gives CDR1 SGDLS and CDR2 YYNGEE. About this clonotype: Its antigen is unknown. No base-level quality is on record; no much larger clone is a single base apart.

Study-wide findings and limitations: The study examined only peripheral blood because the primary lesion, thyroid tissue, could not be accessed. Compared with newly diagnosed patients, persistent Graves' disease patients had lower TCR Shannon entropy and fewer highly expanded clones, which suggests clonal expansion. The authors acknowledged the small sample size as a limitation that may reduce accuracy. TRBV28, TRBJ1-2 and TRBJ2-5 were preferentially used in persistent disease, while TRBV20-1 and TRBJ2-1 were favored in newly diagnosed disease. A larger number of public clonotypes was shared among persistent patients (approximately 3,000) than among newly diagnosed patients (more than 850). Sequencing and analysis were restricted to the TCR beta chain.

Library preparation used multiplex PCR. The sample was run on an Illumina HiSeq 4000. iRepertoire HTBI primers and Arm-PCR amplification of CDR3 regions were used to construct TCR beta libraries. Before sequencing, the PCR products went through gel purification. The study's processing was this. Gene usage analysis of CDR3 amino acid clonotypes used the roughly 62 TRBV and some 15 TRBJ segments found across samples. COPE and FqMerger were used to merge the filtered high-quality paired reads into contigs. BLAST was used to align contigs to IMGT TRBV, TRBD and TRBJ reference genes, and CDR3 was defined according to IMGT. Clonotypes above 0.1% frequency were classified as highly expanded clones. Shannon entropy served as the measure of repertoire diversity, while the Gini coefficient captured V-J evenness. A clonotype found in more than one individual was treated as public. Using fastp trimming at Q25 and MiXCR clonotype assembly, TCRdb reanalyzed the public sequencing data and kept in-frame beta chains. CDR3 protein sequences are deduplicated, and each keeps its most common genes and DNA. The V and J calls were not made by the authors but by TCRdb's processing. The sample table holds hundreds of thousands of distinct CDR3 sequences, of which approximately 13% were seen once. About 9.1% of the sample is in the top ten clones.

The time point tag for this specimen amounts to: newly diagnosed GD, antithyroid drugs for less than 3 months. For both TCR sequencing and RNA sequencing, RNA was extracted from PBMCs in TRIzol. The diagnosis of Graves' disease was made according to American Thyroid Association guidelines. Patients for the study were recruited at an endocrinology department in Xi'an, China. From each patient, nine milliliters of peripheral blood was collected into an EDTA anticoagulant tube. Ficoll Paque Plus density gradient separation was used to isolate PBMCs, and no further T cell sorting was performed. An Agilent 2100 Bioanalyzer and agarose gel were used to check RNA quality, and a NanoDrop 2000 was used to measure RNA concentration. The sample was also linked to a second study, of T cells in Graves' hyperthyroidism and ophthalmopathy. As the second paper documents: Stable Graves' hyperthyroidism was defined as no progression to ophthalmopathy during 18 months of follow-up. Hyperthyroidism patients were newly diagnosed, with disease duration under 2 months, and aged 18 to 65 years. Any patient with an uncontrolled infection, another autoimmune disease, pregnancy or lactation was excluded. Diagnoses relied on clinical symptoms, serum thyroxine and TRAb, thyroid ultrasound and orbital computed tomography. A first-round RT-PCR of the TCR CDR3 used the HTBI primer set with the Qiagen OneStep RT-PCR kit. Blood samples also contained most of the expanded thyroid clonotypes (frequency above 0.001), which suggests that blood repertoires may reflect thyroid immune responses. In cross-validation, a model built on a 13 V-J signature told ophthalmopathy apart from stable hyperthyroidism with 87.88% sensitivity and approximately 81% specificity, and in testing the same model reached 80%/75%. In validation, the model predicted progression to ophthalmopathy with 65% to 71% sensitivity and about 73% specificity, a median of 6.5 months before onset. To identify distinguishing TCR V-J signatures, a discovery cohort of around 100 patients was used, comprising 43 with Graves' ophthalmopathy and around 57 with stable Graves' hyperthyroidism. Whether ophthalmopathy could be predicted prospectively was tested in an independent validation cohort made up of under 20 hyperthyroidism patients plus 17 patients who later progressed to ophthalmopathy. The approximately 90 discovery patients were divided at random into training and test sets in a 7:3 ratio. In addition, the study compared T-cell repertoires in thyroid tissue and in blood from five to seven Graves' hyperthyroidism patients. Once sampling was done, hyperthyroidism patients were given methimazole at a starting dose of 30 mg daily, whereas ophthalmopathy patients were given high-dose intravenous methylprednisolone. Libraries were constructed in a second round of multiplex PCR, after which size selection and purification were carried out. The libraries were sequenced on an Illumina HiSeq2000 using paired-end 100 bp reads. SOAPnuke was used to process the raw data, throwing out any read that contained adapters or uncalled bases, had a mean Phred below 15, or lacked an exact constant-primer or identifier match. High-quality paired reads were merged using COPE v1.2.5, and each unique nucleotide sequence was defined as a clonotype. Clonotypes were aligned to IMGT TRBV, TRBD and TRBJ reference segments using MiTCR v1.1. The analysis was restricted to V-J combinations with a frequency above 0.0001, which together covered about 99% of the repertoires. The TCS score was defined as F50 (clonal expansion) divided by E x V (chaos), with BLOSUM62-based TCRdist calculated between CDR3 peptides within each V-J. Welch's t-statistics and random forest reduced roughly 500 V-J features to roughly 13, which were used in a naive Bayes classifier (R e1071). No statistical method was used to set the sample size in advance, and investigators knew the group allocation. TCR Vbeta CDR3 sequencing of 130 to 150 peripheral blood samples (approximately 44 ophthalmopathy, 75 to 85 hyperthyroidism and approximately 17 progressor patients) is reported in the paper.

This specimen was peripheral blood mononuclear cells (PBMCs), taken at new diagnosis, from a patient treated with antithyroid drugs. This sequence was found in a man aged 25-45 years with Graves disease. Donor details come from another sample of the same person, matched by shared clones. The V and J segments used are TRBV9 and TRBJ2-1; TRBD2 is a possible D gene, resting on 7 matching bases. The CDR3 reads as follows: CASNQQGGSSYNEQFF. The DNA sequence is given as TGTGCCAGCAACCAACAGGGAGGGAGCTCCTACAATGAGCAGTTCTTC.